Included here is one T cell receptor (beta chain) sequence, with context. The entry originates in a study of cytomegalovirus exposure and HLA in healthy donors. This CDR3 spans 15 amino acids. V lost 5 bases and J lost 2, with 15 bases in between. The germline gives CDR1 SGHVS, CDR2 FQNEAQ. PCR was performed using 60 Vbeta and 13 Jbeta primers. Here immunoSEQ multiplex PCR was the method, and the copy in TCRdb shows in-frame clones only, minus some. The data show 150,000 to 200,000 clones, with roughly 73% seen just once and about 3.1% held by the top ten. Material for sequencing was PBMCs. The clonotype comes from a female donor in good health and CMV-seronegative. This sequence joins TRBV7-8 and TRBJ1-1, with a tentative D call TRBD1 (5 bases). CDR3 in DNA: TGTGCCAGCAGCCCCGGAGGGGTGGGAAACACTGAAGCTTTCTTT. This codes for CASSPGGVGNTEAFF.